This T cell receptor beta chain stems from a study of OX40 agonist ivuxolimab in advanced cancers. About the research overall: From about 23 to 85 years was the age range, with a mean of about 54 years, and nearly 85% were male. A partial response was reached by three patients: one with hepatocellular carcinoma and two with cutaneous melanoma. Study results and caveats: Expanded clones tended on average to be more numerous among CD8+ T cells than CD4+. Certain nonresponders additionally had low normalized T-cell clonal expansion.

CDR1 is GTSNPN and CDR2 is SVGIG in the germline V gene (reference sequence). CDR3 length equals 13 residues. The V end lost 0 bases, the J end lost 5 bases, and 7 bases lay between the germline ends. Measured with immunoSEQ multiplex PCR; TCRdb has only the in-frame clones, and not every one. The sample has 60,000 to 75,000 clones, about 91% seen once. In regard to this clone: Antigen: not known.

Here the sequenced sample was CD4+ or CD8+ T cells sorted from blood, taken in a trial of the OX40 agonist ivuxolimab. The clonotype comes from an adult with an advanced solid tumor such as melanoma, head and neck, liver or kidney cancer. This chain joins TRBV30 and TRBJ2-2; D call uncertain. In nucleotides, the CDR3 is TGTGCCTGGAGTGTAGGGTTGACCGGGGAGCTGTTTTTT. Encoded protein: CAWSVGLTGELFF.